Shown below are 32 T cell receptor beta chains from a single sample sequenced in a study of blood T cell repertoires in COVID-19. Here immunoSEQ multiplex PCR was the method, and the copy in TCRdb shows in-frame clones only, minus some. The sample holds 100,000 or so clones; roughly nine tenths are singletons and the top ten take 15% to 20%. The sequencing input was peripheral blood. These receptors were taken from a man aged 45-65 years with acute or convalescent COVID-19.

V gene TRBV7-9 combines with J gene TRBJ2-7; no clear D. The ends were cut back, 1 base at V and 8 bases at J, with 15 bases in the middle. Germline-derived CDR1 and CDR2 are SEHNR and FQNEAQ (reference sequence). The CDR3 runs to 14 residues. This CDR3 reads CASSLGVGTDKQYF. Here the CDR3 DNA reads TGTGCCAGCAGCTTAGGGGTGGGCACAGATAAGCAGTACTTC.

The chain has TRBV2 and TRBJ2-5; D not certain. Trimming pared 7 bases from V and 2 bases from J, leaving 5 bases between. The CDR3 loop spans 11 amino acids. CDR1 SNHLY and CDR2 FYNNEI come from the germline V gene. For the CDR3, the DNA is TGTGCCAGCAAATATCAAGAGACCCAGTACTTC. Its translation: CASKYQETQYF.

This chain links TRBV15 with TRBJ2-6, with 8 positions matching TRBD2. Germline V lookup: CDR1 LNHNV, CDR2 YYDKDF (reference sequence). The trim removed 5 bases at V and 3 bases at J, leaving 3 bases unmatched. The CDR3 consists of 15 residues. The CDR3 DNA reads as TGTGCCACCAGCCCCGGGGGGGTTGGGGCCAACGTCCTGACTTTC. This encodes CATSPGGVGANVLTF.

This clone was picked up one time. V and J are TRBV19 and TRBJ1-2; D ambiguous. The CDR3 is 14 residues long. Per germline, CDR1 LNHDA and CDR2 SQIVND (reference sequence). With 4 bases removed from V and 8 bases from J, the gap between germline ends came to 17 bases. The CDR3 DNA reads as TGTGCCAGTAGTAGTCGGACCTGGGAGAGGGGCTACACCTTC. It encodes CASSSRTWERGYTF.

CDR3 bases: TGTGCCAGCAGCTTGGGTACAGCCCAAGCTTTCTTT. It yields the protein CASSLGTAQAFF. This chain links TRBV5-4 with TRBJ1-1; D gene uncertain. Germline loops: CDR1 SGHNT, CDR2 YYREEE (reference sequence). This CDR3 region has 12 residues. Deletions cut 0 bases from V and 9 bases from J, with 9 bases between.

This sequence joins TRBV24-1 and TRBJ2-2; D unresolved. Germline CDR1 is KGHDR and CDR2 is SFDVKD. Trimming removed 0 bases from V and 3 bases from J, with 4 bases in between. CDR3 length: 14 residues. CDR3 region: CATSDLPDTGELFF. The CDR3 nucleotides are TGTGCCACCAGTGATTTGCCCGACACCGGGGAGCTGTTTTTT.

The V call is TRBV2, the J call TRBJ2-3, with TRBD2 matching over 8 bases. In germline, CDR1 is SNHLY, CDR2 FYNNEI. This CDR3 is 14 amino acids long. The junction had 7 bases not matched to a gene; V was cut back by 8 bases and J by 3 bases. CDR3 residues: CASYAKRGTDTQYF. Written as DNA, the CDR3 is TGTGCCAGCTACGCCAAGCGGGGGACAGATACGCAGTATTTT.

This clone was seen a handful of times. The genes are TRBV2 and TRBJ1-1; the D is unclear. The CDR3 sequence is 11 residues long. In germline, CDR1 is SNHLY, CDR2 FYNNEI. The V end was cut by 6 bases, the J end by 8 bases, with 10 bases between. CDR3 in amino acids: CASRGREEAFF. CDR3 nucleotide sequence: TGTGCCAGCAGGGGTAGGGAGGAAGCTTTCTTT. The full variable domain, its missing parts supplied by reference TRBV2 and TRBJ1-1, is EPEVTQTPSHQVTQMGQEVILRCVPISNHLYFYWYRQILGQKVEFLVSFYNNEISEKSEIFDDQFSVERPDGSNFTLKIRSTKLEDSAMYFCASRGREEAFFGQGTRLTVV.

The rearrangement uses TRBV7-2 and TRBJ1-3; no clear D. CDR3 length: 19 residues. Germline assignment: CDR1 SGHTA and CDR2 FQGNSA. Trimming shortened V by 1 base and J by 2 bases, and 21 bases separated the two germline ends. The CDR3 sequence: CASSLDSTLRALTGNTIYF. In DNA, the CDR3 is TGTGCCAGCAGCTTAGATTCTACCCTAAGAGCCCTAACTGGAAACACCATATATTTT.

This clone showed up just a few times. The chain is built from TRBV18 and TRBJ2-1, with 11 bases fitting TRBD1. Germline loops: CDR1 KGHSH, CDR2 LQKENI. V lost 4 bases, J lost 6 bases, and 5 bases stayed unmatched. CDR3 length: 15 residues. Here the CDR3 DNA reads TGTGCCAGCTCACAGGACAGGGGGCCCGGCAATGAGCAGTTCTTC. As protein: CASSQDRGPGNEQFF.

The chain employs TRBV9 and TRBJ1-2, with 10 bases that match TRBD1. V lost 4 bases and J lost 3; bases outside the gene matches: 3. The CDR3 has 14 amino acids. The germline V gene has CDR1 SGDLS and CDR2 YYNGEE. The CDR3 DNA follows: TGTGCCAGCAGCTCGGGGACAGGGGACTATGGCTACACCTTC. This codes for CASSSGTGDYGYTF.

The rearrangement uses TRBV6-5 and TRBJ1-5; D gene unclear. V lost 8 bases, J lost 7 bases, and 18 bases lay in between. The CDR3 length is 14 residues. Germline CDR1 reads MNHEY; CDR2 reads SVGAGI. The CDR3: CASQRGVGRQPQHF. CDR3 sequence (DNA): TGTGCCAGCCAAAGAGGAGTTGGAAGGCAGCCCCAGCATTTT.

This clone was seen only once. The chain has TRBV2 and TRBJ1-1; a weak D match, TRBD1 (5 bases). CDR1 and CDR2 (germline): SNHLY, FYNNEI. The CDR3 totals 13 residues. The V and J ends lost 6 bases and 4 bases respectively, with 12 bases between them. CDR3 nucleotides: TGTGCCAGCAGGAAAGGGGATCGCACTGAAGCTTTCTTT. It codes for CASRKGDRTEAFF.

This sequence joins TRBV7-9 and TRBJ1-2, with D perhaps matching TRBD1 (5 bases). This CDR3 contains 15 residues. Trimming stripped 1 base from V and 7 bases from J, with 16 bases between. In germline, CDR1 is SEHNR, CDR2 FQNEAQ (reference sequence). The CDR3 reads CASSLELRKQAGYTF. The CDR3 bases are TGTGCCAGCAGCTTAGAACTGAGGAAACAGGCTGGCTACACCTTC.

The rearrangement uses TRBV5-1 and TRBJ1-3, with a weak D call TRBD1 (6 bases). Germline V gene lookup returns CDR1 SGHRS and CDR2 YFSETQ. CDR3 length equals 17 residues. Trimming removed 4 bases at V and 0 bases at J, with 17 bases between. The CDR3 DNA follows: TGCGCCAGCAGCCTCCAAGGACAGTTGAGCTCTGGAAACACCATATATTTT. This translates into CASSLQGQLSSGNTIYF.

The CDR3 reads CASSEGRVRETQYF. CDR3 in DNA: TGTGCCAGCAGTGAGGGCAGGGTGCGAGAGACCCAGTACTTC. The V call is TRBV2, the J call TRBJ2-5, with D possibly being TRBD1 (5 bases). From germline, CDR1 is SNHLY and CDR2 FYNNEI. This CDR3 has 14 amino acids. Trimming removed 3 bases at V and 4 bases at J, with 12 bases between.

The genes are TRBV5-6 and TRBJ2-1; 13 nucleotides align to TRBD2. The CDR3 runs to 17 residues. V was pared by 4 bases and J by 2 bases, with 6 bases of the junction left unmatched. In germline, CDR1 is SGHDT, CDR2 YYEEEE. The CDR3 sequence is CASSPGLAGVTYNEQFF. For the CDR3, the DNA is TGTGCCAGCAGCCCCGGACTAGCGGGGGTCACCTACAATGAGCAGTTCTTC. Full variable domain (missing parts from reference TRBV5-6 and TRBJ2-1): DAGVTQSPTHLIKTRGQQVTLRCSPKSGHDTVSWYQQALGQGPQFIFQYYEEEERQRGNFPDRFSGHQFPNYSSELNVNALLLGDSALYLCASSPGLAGVTYNEQFFGPGTRLTVL.

The gene calls are TRBV12-5 and TRBJ1-6; 10 positions agree with TRBD1. CDR3 size: 15 residues. In germline, CDR1 is LGHNT, CDR2 FRNRAP. V gave up 4 bases and J gave up 7 bases; unmatched junction bases: 4. CDR3 nucleotides: TGTGCTAGTGGTTCCCCGACAGGGGGCAATTCACCCCTCCACTTT. Protein product: CASGSPTGGNSPLHF.

The chain links TRBV7-2 to TRBJ2-7; D is possibly TRBD2 (6 bases). CDR1 and CDR2 (germline): SGHTA, FQGNSA. V dropped 5 bases and J dropped 2 bases, with 10 bases sitting between them. The CDR3 extends over 13 amino acids. The CDR3 reads CASSPGLTYEQYF. The CDR3 nucleotides read TGTGCCAGCAGCCCGGGACTTACCTACGAGCAGTACTTC.

The chain recombines TRBV7-3 with TRBJ2-1, with a possible D match to TRBD2 (5 bases). V lost 5 bases to trimming and J lost 0 bases, with 14 bases between them. Germline values: CDR1 SGHTA, CDR2 FQGTGA. There are 16 residues in the CDR3. Here the CDR3 DNA reads TGTGCCAGCAGCCCCCTGGGGAGAAGCTCCTACAATGAGCAGTTCTTC. Translation: CASSPLGRSSYNEQFF.

The chain has TRBV7-9 and TRBJ1-2; TRBD1 matches 7 bases. V lost 2 bases and J lost 2; bases outside the gene matches: 5. The CDR3 contains 15 residues. Germline lookup yields CDR1 SEHNR and CDR2 FQNEAQ (reference sequence). The CDR3 is CASSLKEGANYGYTF. CDR3 bases: TGTGCCAGCAGCTTAAAGGAGGGGGCAAACTATGGCTACACCTTC. Full variable domain (outside the CDR3, taken from reference TRBV7-9 and TRBJ1-2): DTGVSQNPRHKITKRGQNVTFRCDPISEHNRLYWYRQTLGQGPEFLTYFQNEAQLEKSRLLSDRFSAERPKGSFSTLEIQRTEQGDSAMYLCASSLKEGANYGYTFGSGTRLTVV.

The CDR3 here is CASSSHLAGGQNEQFF. In nucleotides, the CDR3 is TGTGCCAGCAGCTCCCATTTAGCGGGGGGGCAGAATGAGCAGTTCTTC. V is TRBV11-2 and J is TRBJ2-1, with 11 positions matching TRBD2. This CDR3 region has 16 residues. CDR1 and CDR2 from the germline V gene are SGHAT and FQNNGV. Germline trimming cut 4 bases from V and 7 bases from J; bases unmatched to any gene: 9.

The rearrangement links TRBV20-1 to TRBJ1-2; 7 bases map to TRBD1. This CDR3 spans 11 amino acids. With 3 bases clipped from V and 7 bases from J, the junction kept 2 bases outside the gene matches. CDR1 and CDR2 from the germline V gene are DFQATT and SNEGSKA (reference sequence). CDR3 sequence reads: CSASKGAGYTF. The CDR3 nucleotides read TGCAGTGCTAGTAAGGGGGCTGGCTACACCTTC.

This clone occurred once. The chain carries TRBV19 and TRBJ1-1, with 10 bases that match TRBD1. V trimming: 5 bases; J trimming: 7 bases; junction bases outside the gene matches: 13. Germline values: CDR1 LNHDA, CDR2 SQIVND (reference sequence). This CDR3 contains 16 residues. CDR3 region: CASSYYPTGGVYEAFF. The CDR3 nucleotides read TGTGCCAGTAGTTACTACCCGACAGGGGGCGTTTATGAAGCTTTCTTT. The whole variable domain, remainder taken from reference TRBV19 and TRBJ1-1, is DGGITQSPKYLFRKEGQNVTLSCEQNLNHDAMYWYRQDPGQGLRLIYYSQIVNDFQKGDIAEGYSVSREKKESFPLTVTSAQKNPTAFYLCASSYYPTGGVYEAFFGQGTRLTVV.

The chain recombines TRBV7-9 with TRBJ2-7; D uncertain. Deletions cut 0 bases from V and 3 bases from J, with 9 bases between. CDR3 length equals 14 residues. Germline lookup yields CDR1 SEHNR and CDR2 FQNEAQ (reference sequence). The CDR3 spells CASSLALSLYEQYF. The DNA for the CDR3 is TGTGCCAGCAGCTTAGCTTTAAGCCTCTACGAGCAGTACTTC.

The chain uses TRBV7-2 and TRBJ1-2; 7 bases are shared with TRBD1. V dropped 4 bases and J dropped 1; count of bases not matched to a gene: 3. CDR1 is SGHTA and CDR2 is FQGNSA in the germline V gene. The CDR3 extends over 14 amino acids. The CDR3 here is CASSSSGGNYGYTF. The CDR3 DNA follows: TGTGCCAGCAGCTCCTCAGGGGGTAACTATGGCTACACCTTC. Variable domain in full (rest from reference TRBV7-2 and TRBJ1-2): GAGVSQSPSNKVTEKGKDVELRCDPISGHTALYWYRQSLGQGLEFLIYFQGNSAPDKSGLPSDRFSAERTGGSVSTLTIQRTQQEDSAVYLCASSSSGGNYGYTFGSGTRLTVV.

In its sample, this clone was seen once. The chain combines TRBV30 with TRBJ1-6; D is unresolved. This CDR3 is 13 amino acids long. CDR1 is GTSNPN and CDR2 is SVGIG in the germline V gene (reference sequence). V lost 1 base and J 5 bases, leaving 6 bases between the germline ends. DNA for the CDR3: TGTGCCTGGAGTGGCCAGAATAATTCACCCCTCCACTTT. This translates into CAWSGQNNSPLHF.

The chain has TRBV5-5 and TRBJ1-3; D not certain. Trimming took off 0 bases at V and 1 base at J, with 8 bases between the two ends. CDR3 length: 15 residues. The V gene's germline CDR1 is SGHKS and CDR2 YYEKEE (reference sequence). The CDR3 region is CASSLVQMSGNTIYF. The CDR3 DNA follows: TGTGCCAGCAGCTTGGTTCAGATGTCTGGAAACACCATATATTTT. Looking up the rest from reference TRBV5-5 and TRBJ1-3 gives the full variable domain: DAGVTQSPTHLIKTRGQQVTLRCSPISGHKSVSWYQQVLGQGPQFIFQYYEKEERGRGNFPDRFSARQFPNYSSELNVNALLLGDSALYLCASSLVQMSGNTIYFGEGSWLTVV.

The chain recombines TRBV2 with TRBJ2-3; possible D gene TRBD2, 5 bases. The CDR3 is made up of 14 amino acids. Germline V gives CDR1 SNHLY, CDR2 FYNNEI. Trimming left V 5 bases short and J 1 base short, with 10 bases between. CDR3: CASSSSGRTDTQYF. In DNA, the CDR3 is TGTGCCAGCAGTTCCAGCGGTCGCACAGATACGCAGTATTTT.

V and J are TRBV25-1 and TRBJ1-2; D not resolved. Germline CDR1 and CDR2: MGHDK and SYGVNS. V was trimmed by 1 base and J by 7 bases, leaving 13 bases between them. This CDR3 comprises 14 residues. The CDR3 here is CASSEFIRSGGYTF. The CDR3 region has the DNA TGTGCCAGCAGTGAATTTATTCGTAGCGGTGGCTACACCTTC.

This clone was seen once. This sequence joins TRBV7-2 and TRBJ2-3; TRBD2 might be the D (6 bases). The CDR3 loop spans 14 amino acids. The germline CDR1 and CDR2 sequences are SGHTA and FQGNSA. Trimming removed 4 bases at V and 6 bases at J, with 14 bases between. The CDR3 here is CASSSGLPVDTQYF. The CDR3 DNA follows: TGTGCCAGCAGCTCGGGACTGCCGGTGGATACGCAGTATTTT.

The chain uses TRBV13 and TRBJ2-3; D remains unclear. Germline values: CDR1 PRHDT, CDR2 FYEKMQ (reference sequence). Trimming removed 0 bases from V and 4 bases from J, with 5 bases in between. The CDR3 is made up of 13 amino acids. The CDR3 nucleotides are TGTGCCAGCAGCTTAGGGAGAGCAGATACGCAGTATTTT. Its translation is CASSLGRADTQYF.